This TCR beta chain was identified in a study of OX40 agonist ivuxolimab in advanced cancers. As for the study in general: Hepatocellular carcinoma, melanoma, renal cell or head and neck cancer was diagnosed in the dose-escalation patients. Males comprised approximately 81% of the group, whose mean age was about 60 years (range roughly 20 to 90). Allowance was made for prior anti-PD-1, anti-PD-L1 or anti-CTLA-4 therapy, and roughly 40% had some.

Whole-study findings and limits: CD8+ T cells averaged more expanded clones than CD4+.

CDR3 length: 15 residues. CDR1 is SEHNR, CDR2 FQNEAQ, per germline (reference sequence). Losses at the gene ends were 1 base for V and 3 bases for J; bases not matched to a gene: 6. Repertoires were generated with immunoSEQ multiplex PCR, while TCRdb's copy carries only in-frame clones and drops some. Of roughly 63,000 clones listed, about 88% were seen once; the top ten hold around 12%. This clone appeared a few times. What it recognizes is unknown. The TCR originated in an adult with an advanced solid tumor such as melanoma, head and neck, liver or kidney cancer. The chain carries TRBV7-9 and TRBJ2-7; 7 nucleotides match TRBD1. The sequencing used CD4+ or CD8+ T cells sorted from blood, collected in a trial of the OX40 agonist ivuxolimab. The CDR3 coding sequence is TGTGCCAGCAGCTTAGTCGGACAGGCAAACTACGAGCAGTACTTC. Translation: CASSLVGQANYEQYF.